These 10 T cell receptor beta chains share one sample of origin, sequenced in a study of identical twins. Using its own MiXCR run on the 5' RACE reads, TCRdb lists one record per CDR3 protein. The data hold 350,000 to 500,000 distinct CDR3 sequences, with around 20% observed a single time. Sequencing was performed on naive T cells sorted from blood. Source of these receptors: a man in his fifties or sixties in good health.

This clonotype was recorded at least ten times. The chain combines TRBV20-1 with TRBJ2-7, with 7 bases identical to TRBD2. Per the germline V gene, CDR1 is DFQATT and CDR2 is SNEGSKA (reference sequence). Trimming cost V 0 bases and J 2 bases; bases outside gene matches: 7. CDR3 length equals 15 residues. CDR3 nucleotide sequence: TGCAGTGCTAGAGATTTAGCGGGTCAGACCTACGAGCAGTACTTC. As protein: CSARDLAGQTYEQYF.

This clonotype was seen ten or more times. The rearrangement uses TRBV6-5 and TRBJ2-2; D remains unclear. Germline assignment: CDR1 MNHEY and CDR2 SVGAGI. V lost 5 bases to trimming and J lost 4 bases, with 11 bases between them. The CDR3 consists of 14 residues. The CDR3 DNA is TGTGCCAGCAGTAACCATCCGGGCACCGGGGAGCTGTTTTTT. Translated, it gives CASSNHPGTGELFF.

The chain couples TRBV5-1 to TRBJ1-2, with D maybe TRBD1 (5 bases). The CDR3 is 16 residues long. Germline V gene lookup returns CDR1 SGHRS and CDR2 YFSETQ. V lost 2 bases and J lost 0, with 14 bases in between. In DNA, the CDR3 is TGCGCCAGCAGCTTAACCGGGACTGAGGCTAACTATGGCTACACCTTC. Protein product: CASSLTGTEANYGYTF.

The chain combines TRBV28 with TRBJ2-1; the D call may be TRBD1 or TRBD2 (5 bases each). Trimming removed 8 bases at V and 7 bases at J, with 24 bases between. CDR3 length: 16 amino acids. The V gene's germline CDR1 is MDHEN and CDR2 SYDVKM. The CDR3 DNA is TGTGCCAGCGGGGGAATGAGGAATCCAACCCGAAATGAGCAGTTCTTC. It specifies CASGGMRNPTRNEQFF.

Concerning this clonotype: The junction differs from germline at one of its ends, possibly a read error. This rearrangement joins TRBV27 to TRBJ2-7, with D uncertain. From germline, CDR1 is MNHEY and CDR2 SMNVEV (reference sequence). The CDR3 runs to 15 residues. The CDR3 sequence: CASCLTYSSGYEQYF. The CDR3, as DNA: TGTGCCAGCTGTTTAACCTACTCCTCCGGGTACGAGCAGTACTTC.

This chain uses TRBV11-2 with TRBJ1-6, with D maybe TRBD1 (6 bases). Trimming pared 6 bases from V and 9 bases from J, leaving 18 bases between. The V gene's germline CDR1 is SGHAT and CDR2 FQNNGV. This CDR3 contains 15 residues. CDR3 nucleotides: TGTGCCAGCAGAATACCGGGACAATCAGGTTCACCCCTCCACTTT. Translated: CASRIPGQSGSPLHF.

This clonotype was detected many times. This rearrangement joins TRBV9 to TRBJ2-1; 7 nucleotides agree with TRBD2. CDR1 is SGDLS and CDR2 is YYNGEE in the germline V gene. The V gene end was trimmed by 4 bases and the J gene end by 0 bases; junction bases not matched to a gene: 7. This CDR3 has 16 residues. The CDR3: CASSPHSGRSYNEQFF. The CDR3 nucleotides are TGTGCCAGCAGCCCCCATAGCGGGCGCTCCTACAATGAGCAGTTCTTC.

This clonotype was seen more than once but under ten times. The J gene is TRBJ2-7, the V gene TRBV6-2 or TRBV6-3, with 12 bases that match TRBD1. V trimming: 6 bases; J trimming: 2 bases; junction bases outside the gene matches: 8. Germline-derived CDR1 and CDR2 are MNHEY and SVGEGT. There are 16 residues in the CDR3. CDR3 nucleotide sequence: TGTGCCAGCAGGGGACAGGGGGCTGCTATTACCTACGAGCAGTACTTC. Translating gives CASRGQGAAITYEQYF.

This clonotype was observed a few times. The J gene is TRBJ2-5, the V gene TRBV7-2; 7 bases match TRBD2. The CDR3 has 13 amino acids. V shed 6 bases, J shed 5 bases, and the junction held 6 bases outside the gene matches. Germline assignment: CDR1 SGHTA and CDR2 FQGNSA. The CDR3 sequence: CASRRLAGETQYF. The CDR3, as DNA: TGTGCCAGCAGGAGACTAGCTGGGGAGACCCAGTACTTC. The full variable domain, in which reference TRBV7-2 and TRBJ2-5 provide the parts outside the CDR3, is GAGVSQSPSNKVTEKGKDVELRCDPISGHTALYWYRQSLGQGLEFLIYFQGNSAPDKSGLPSDRFSAERTGGSVSTLTIQRTQQEDSAVYLCASRRLAGETQYFGPGTRLLVL.

V gene TRBV5-1 combines with J gene TRBJ2-1; no clear D. V lost 0 bases to trimming and J lost 1 base, with 14 bases between them. Germline V gene lookup returns CDR1 SGHRS and CDR2 YFSETQ. CDR3 length: 17 amino acids. The CDR3: CASSLGSRYRSYNEQFF. The CDR3 bases are TGCGCCAGCAGCTTGGGGTCTAGGTATAGGTCCTACAATGAGCAGTTCTTC.